Following are 31 T cell receptor beta chains from one sample sequenced in a study of T cells in Graves' hyperthyroidism and ophthalmopathy (dated by TCRdb to between 2018 and 2020). Libraries were prepared through multiplex PCR. Sequencing instrument: Illumina HiSeq 2000. The TCR beta CDR3 regions were amplified from the RNA transcripts. For the first round of RT-PCR on the TCR CDR3, the HTBI primer set was used together with the Qiagen OneStep RT-PCR kit. TCRdb trimmed public reads at Q25 via fastp, called clones via MiXCR and kept in-frame beta chains. Rows with a matching CDR3 protein are joined into one entry that keeps the most common DNA and genes. The sample table records roughly 300,000 distinct CDR3 sequences; 11% to 15% of these occur just once. Approximately 23% of the sample is in the top ten clones. Sequencing was performed on blood. These receptors were collected from a woman aged 25 to 39 with Graves' hyperthyroidism.

In its sample, this clonotype was seen a few times. The chain carries TRBV27 and TRBJ1-5; D is undetermined. Trimming stripped 2 bases from V and 11 bases from J, with 10 bases between. CDR3 length equals 12 residues. Germline CDR1 and CDR2: MNHEY and SMNVEV (reference sequence). The CDR3 DNA sequence: TGTGCCAGCAGTTTAACCGGAGGAGCCCAGCATTTT. Protein product: CASSLTGGAQHF.

This clonotype has ten or more counts. The rearrangement uses TRBV28 and TRBJ1-1; the match to TRBD1 covers 8 bases. The CDR3 is 15 residues long. CDR1 and CDR2 from the germline V gene are MDHEN and SYDVKM. After removal of 1 base from V and 7 bases from J, the junction contained 8 bases not matched to a gene. The DNA of the CDR3 is TGTGCCAGCAGTTTATTAGGGGGGGGACAGGTTGAAGCTTTCTTT. Its protein product is CASSLLGGGQVEAFF.

This clonotype was observed many times. This chain connects TRBV12-3 or TRBV12-4 to TRBJ2-5, with 9 nucleotides matching TRBD2. The CDR3 has 15 residues. The trim removed 3 bases at V and 6 bases at J, leaving 8 bases unmatched. CDR3 protein: CASSLAGGPSKTQYF. The CDR3 DNA is TGTGCCAGCAGTTTGGCGGGAGGGCCCTCGAAGACCCAGTACTTC.

The rearrangement links TRBV7-9 to TRBJ2-1, with 8 bases aligning to TRBD1. The CDR3 is 14 residues long. Germline V gene sequence: CDR1 SEHNR, CDR2 FQNEAQ (reference sequence). V was pared by 3 bases and J by 7 bases, with 5 bases of the junction left unmatched. CDR3 coding DNA: TGTGCCAGCAGCTTGACAGGGGAGACAAATGAGCAGTTCTTC. It translates to CASSLTGETNEQFF. The variable domain in full, completed from reference TRBV7-9 and TRBJ2-1, reads DTGVSQNPRHKITKRGQNVTFRCDPISEHNRLYWYRQTLGQGPEFLTYFQNEAQLEKSRLLSDRFSAERPKGSFSTLEIQRTEQGDSAMYLCASSLTGETNEQFFGPGTRLTVL.

The rearrangement uses TRBV20-1 and TRBJ2-5; D not resolved. Looked up from germline, CDR1 is DFQATT and CDR2 is SNEGSKA (reference sequence). V gave up 5 bases and J gave up 3 bases, with 10 bases separating them. CDR3 length: 12 residues. CDR3 protein: CSAPRAKETQYF. For the CDR3, the DNA is TGCAGTGCTCCCCGGGCAAAAGAGACCCAGTACTTC.

As for this clonotype: This may come from a read error, since a much larger clone is one base off. This chain links TRBV18 with TRBJ2-7; no reliable D call. The CDR3 is made up of 12 amino acids. Germline V gene sequence: CDR1 KGHSH, CDR2 LQKENI. The chain's CDR3 is CAGSPSGYEQYF. The CDR3, as DNA: TGTGCCGGCTCACCATCGGGCTACGAGCAGTACTTC.

This clonotype was observed at least ten times. CDR3 region: CSAVTSGRYYEQYF. The CDR3 DNA reads as TGCAGTGCCGTAACTAGCGGGAGATACTACGAGCAGTACTTC. The V call is TRBV20-1, the J call TRBJ2-7, with TRBD2 matching over 11 bases. The CDR3 has 14 amino acids. Germline V gene lookup returns CDR1 DFQATT and CDR2 SNEGSKA (reference sequence). Losses at the gene ends were 6 bases for V and 3 bases for J; bases not matched to a gene: 7.

In its sample, this clonotype was seen many times. V gene TRBV9 combines with J gene TRBJ2-2; 9 nucleotides align to TRBD1. The CDR3 runs 14 residues. V lost 3 bases to trimming and J lost 5 bases; unmatched junction nucleotides: 2. Germline V gives CDR1 SGDLS, CDR2 YYNGEE. The CDR3, as DNA: TGTGCCAGCAGCGGAGGGACAGGGACCGGGGAGCTGTTTTTT. It codes for CASSGGTGTGELFF.

This clonotype was counted many times. This sequence joins TRBV20-1 and TRBJ2-1; D might be TRBD2 (6 bases). Looked up from germline, CDR1 is DFQATT and CDR2 is SNEGSKA (reference sequence). This CDR3 comprises 12 residues. The DNA of the CDR3 is TGCAGCTCCACTAGCATCTACAATGAGCAGTTCTTC. Translating it yields CSSTSIYNEQFF.

The table lists this clonotype with many counts. The V call is TRBV28, the J call TRBJ2-7, with 9 nucleotides matching TRBD1. CDR1 is MDHEN, CDR2 SYDVKM, per germline. V trimming: 3 bases; J trimming: 6 bases; junction bases outside the gene matches: 6. The CDR3 covers 14 residues. The CDR3 sequence: CASSFTGGLAEQYF. In DNA form, the CDR3 reads TGTGCCAGCAGTTTTACAGGGGGCCTCGCCGAGCAGTACTTC.

This clonotype came up many times. This rearrangement joins TRBV6-1 to TRBJ1-1; perhaps TRBD1 as D (6 bases). Per the germline V gene, CDR1 is MNHNS and CDR2 is SASEGT. The CDR3 runs to 11 residues. V gave up 8 bases and J gave up 8 bases, with 12 bases separating them. The CDR3 loop reads CASPSRGEAFF. The DNA for the CDR3 is TGTGCCAGCCCCAGCAGGGGAGAAGCTTTCTTT.

This clonotype has only a few counts. This chain joins TRBV12-3 or TRBV12-4 and TRBJ2-6, with no clear D. Trimming removed 6 bases from V and 3 bases from J, with 12 bases in between. The CDR3 is 15 residues long. The CDR3 protein is CASSLRTSGANVLTF. CDR3 DNA: TGTGCCAGCAGCCTACGGACGAGTGGGGCCAACGTCCTGACTTTC.

The rearrangement joins TRBV10-3 to TRBJ2-2, with 7 bases that match TRBD1. The CDR3 is 15 residues long. CDR1 is ENHRY and CDR2 is SYGVKD in the germline V gene. Trimming cost V 10 bases and J 2 bases; bases outside gene matches: 10. CDR3 protein: CASAYGDSNTGELFF. CDR3 nucleotides: TGTGCCAGCGCCTACGGGGACAGCAACACCGGGGAGCTGTTTTTT.

This clonotype was detected ten times or more. This CDR3 is CASLYGNNEQFF. CDR3 nucleotides: TGTGCCAGCTTGTACGGGAACAATGAGCAGTTCTTC. The rearrangement uses TRBV28 and TRBJ2-1; D perhaps matches TRBD2 (5 bases). The germline V gene encodes CDR1 MDHEN and CDR2 SYDVKM. The CDR3 length is 12 residues. Deletions cut 8 bases from V and 5 bases from J, with 10 bases between.

This clonotype has ten or more counts. The chain joins TRBV11-2 to TRBJ2-1; 9 bases align to TRBD1. V lost 5 bases, J lost 6 bases, and 11 bases stayed unmatched. This CDR3 has 16 residues. Per the germline V gene, CDR1 is SGHAT and CDR2 is FQNNGV. The CDR3 bases are TGTGCCAGCAGCACCCGACCGGGACAGGGAGGCAATGAGCAGTTCTTC. Amino acid sequence: CASSTRPGQGGNEQFF.

The table lists this clonotype with a few counts. This chain joins TRBV5-6 and TRBJ2-7, with 8 bases aligning to TRBD2. The ends lost 10 bases at V and 1 base at J; junction bases unmatched: 7. Germline CDR1 reads SGHDT; CDR2 reads YYEEEE. CDR3 length: 13 amino acids. The CDR3 DNA is TGTGCCGGCGCTAGCGGGCGGTCCTACGAGCAGTACTTC. Residues: CAGASGRSYEQYF.

The rearrangement links TRBV10-3 to TRBJ2-1, with D unclear. Germline V lookup: CDR1 ENHRY, CDR2 SYGVKD. V was shortened by 8 bases and J by 6 bases, with 8 bases between the two germline ends. There are 11 residues in the CDR3. CDR3 nucleotides: TGTGCCATCTCGGACGGCAATGAGCAGTTCTTC. This translates into CAISDGNEQFF.

This clonotype was counted many times. This sequence joins TRBV11-2 and TRBJ2-7; unclear D gene. V shed 5 bases and J shed 2 bases, with 13 bases lying between them. The germline V gene encodes CDR1 SGHAT and CDR2 FQNNGV. The CDR3 is made up of 14 amino acids. The CDR3 region is CASSALKGPYEQYF. Here the CDR3 DNA reads TGTGCCAGCAGCGCCTTAAAAGGGCCCTACGAGCAGTACTTC.

This clonotype showed up just a few times. This chain uses TRBV29-1 with TRBJ2-3, with TRBD2 matching over 10 bases. Trimming at V came to 5 bases and at J to 4 bases, leaving 6 bases not matched to a gene. The CDR3 loop spans 14 amino acids. Per germline, CDR1 SQVTM and CDR2 ANQGSEA. The CDR3 DNA is TGCAGCGTTCCAACTAGCGGGGCCTCAGATACGCAGTATTTT. It translates to CSVPTSGASDTQYF.

This clonotype was picked up many times. The chain couples TRBV2 to TRBJ2-3; 12 bases line up with TRBD2. This CDR3 spans 16 amino acids. Looked up from germline, CDR1 is SNHLY and CDR2 is FYNNEI. V shed 6 bases, J shed 1 base, and the junction held 5 bases outside the gene matches. CDR3 coding DNA: TGTGCCAGCAGGGGTAGGACTAGCGGGGGCACAGATACGCAGTATTTT. Protein sequence: CASRGRTSGGTDTQYF.

This clonotype was observed a handful of times. This sequence joins TRBV5-5 and TRBJ2-2; the D is unclear. Germline-derived CDR1 and CDR2 are SGHKS and YYEKEE (reference sequence). V was clipped by 5 bases and J by 6 bases, with 17 bases between them. The CDR3 loop spans 15 amino acids. CDR3 DNA: TGTGCCAGCAGTCCTTCGGTTTCGGCGGCCGGGGAGCTGTTTTTT. Translated: CASSPSVSAAGELFF.

This clonotype was seen many times. The CDR3 bases are TGTGCCAGCAGCTTGCCTAATTCACCCCTCCACTTT. Protein: CASSLPNSPLHF. This sequence joins TRBV11-2 and TRBJ1-6; D unclear. Germline values: CDR1 SGHAT, CDR2 FQNNGV. V dropped 3 bases and J dropped 6 bases, with 3 bases sitting between them. This CDR3 spans 12 amino acids.

V is TRBV6-2 or TRBV6-3 and J is TRBJ2-7; 11 nucleotides line up with TRBD1. Trimming took 6 bases from V and 5 from J; bases not matched to a gene: 3. The CDR3 sequence is 13 residues long. Per the germline V gene, CDR1 is MNHEY and CDR2 is SVGEGT. The CDR3 protein is CASRGQGVHEQYF. The CDR3 DNA reads TGTGCCAGCAGGGGACAGGGGGTCCACGAGCAGTACTTC.

The V call is TRBV16, the J call TRBJ2-1; 7 bases are a match to TRBD2. J lost 12 bases, V lost 7 bases, and 12 bases had no gene match. The CDR3 covers 13 residues. Germline CDR1 is KGHSY and CDR2 is FQNENV. The CDR3 region has the DNA TGTGCCAGCACGTGGGACCAGCGGGGTGTGCAGTTCTTC. Its translation is CASTWDQRGVQFF.

A few counts support this clonotype. The chain couples TRBV28 to TRBJ2-7; D not resolved. There are 13 residues in the CDR3. Germline V gene sequence: CDR1 MDHEN, CDR2 SYDVKM. V gave up 7 bases and J gave up 2 bases, with 12 bases separating them. The CDR3 is CASTQKSPYEQYF. For the CDR3, the DNA is TGTGCCAGCACGCAGAAAAGCCCCTACGAGCAGTACTTC.

This clonotype was seen at least ten times. This chain links TRBV29-1 with TRBJ2-7; D gene unclear. In germline, CDR1 is SQVTM, CDR2 ANQGSEA. The CDR3 extends over 14 amino acids. Trimming removed 4 bases at V and 2 bases at J, with 15 bases between. CDR3 amino acids: CSVVAWDRPYEQYF. CDR3 nucleotide sequence: TGCAGCGTTGTGGCATGGGATAGGCCCTACGAGCAGTACTTC.

This chain connects TRBV10-3 to TRBJ2-6, with 11 bases that match TRBD1. Losses at the gene ends were 11 bases for V and 0 bases for J; bases not matched to a gene: 6. The CDR3 has 16 amino acids. CDR1 is ENHRY, CDR2 SYGVKD, per germline. The CDR3 DNA is TGTGCCTCAGGGACAGGGGGAATCTCTGGGGCCAACGTCCTGACTTTC. Translated, it gives CASGTGGISGANVLTF.

This clonotype was detected ten times or more. The chain joins TRBV6-1 to TRBJ2-7; D may be TRBD1 (7 bases). This CDR3 spans 13 amino acids. Trimming removed 8 bases from V and 3 bases from J, with 14 bases in between. Germline V lookup: CDR1 MNHNS, CDR2 SASEGT. The CDR3 coding sequence is TGTGCCAGCCGGGCGGGACAGCGCTACGAGCAGTACTTC. Translation gives CASRAGQRYEQYF.

There are many counts of this clonotype. The chain is built from TRBV20-1 and TRBJ2-1; 8 bases line up with TRBD2. Losses at the gene ends were 2 bases for V and 6 bases for J; bases not matched to a gene: 9. The germline CDR1 and CDR2 sequences are DFQATT and SNEGSKA (reference sequence). The CDR3 spans 15 residues. The CDR3 reads CSARSGSSGPNEQFF. The CDR3 DNA sequence: TGCAGTGCTAGATCGGGGTCTAGCGGGCCCAATGAGCAGTTCTTC.

The V gene is TRBV11-3, the J gene TRBJ2-1; either TRBD1 or TRBD2 may supply D (6 bases each). In germline, CDR1 is SGHNT, CDR2 YENEEA. Trimming pared 2 bases from V and 1 base from J, leaving 12 bases between. This CDR3 region has 16 residues. The CDR3 reads CASSLSGARSYNEQFF. CDR3 nucleotides: TGTGCCAGCAGCTTATCGGGGGCTCGTTCCTACAATGAGCAGTTCTTC.

V usage is TRBV5-1 and J usage is TRBJ2-1, with D tentatively TRBD2 (6 bases). Germline CDR1 and CDR2: SGHRS and YFSETQ. This CDR3 has 14 amino acids. Trimming left V 0 bases short and J 8 bases short, with 12 bases between. The CDR3 region is CASSLVTGRDEQFF. CDR3 DNA: TGCGCCAGCAGCTTGGTTACCGGGAGAGATGAGCAGTTCTTC.